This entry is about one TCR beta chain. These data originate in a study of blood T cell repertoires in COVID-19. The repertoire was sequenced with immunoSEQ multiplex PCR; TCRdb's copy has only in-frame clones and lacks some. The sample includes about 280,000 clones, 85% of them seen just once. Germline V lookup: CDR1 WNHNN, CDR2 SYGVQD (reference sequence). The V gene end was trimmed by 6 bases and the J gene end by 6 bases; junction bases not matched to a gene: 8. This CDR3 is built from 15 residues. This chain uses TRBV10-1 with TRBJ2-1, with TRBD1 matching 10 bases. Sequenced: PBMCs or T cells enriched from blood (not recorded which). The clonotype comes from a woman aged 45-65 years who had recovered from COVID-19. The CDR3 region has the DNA TGCGCCAGCAGCCATCTCCGGGACAGGGGCAATGAGCAGTTCTTC. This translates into CASSHLRDRGNEQFF.